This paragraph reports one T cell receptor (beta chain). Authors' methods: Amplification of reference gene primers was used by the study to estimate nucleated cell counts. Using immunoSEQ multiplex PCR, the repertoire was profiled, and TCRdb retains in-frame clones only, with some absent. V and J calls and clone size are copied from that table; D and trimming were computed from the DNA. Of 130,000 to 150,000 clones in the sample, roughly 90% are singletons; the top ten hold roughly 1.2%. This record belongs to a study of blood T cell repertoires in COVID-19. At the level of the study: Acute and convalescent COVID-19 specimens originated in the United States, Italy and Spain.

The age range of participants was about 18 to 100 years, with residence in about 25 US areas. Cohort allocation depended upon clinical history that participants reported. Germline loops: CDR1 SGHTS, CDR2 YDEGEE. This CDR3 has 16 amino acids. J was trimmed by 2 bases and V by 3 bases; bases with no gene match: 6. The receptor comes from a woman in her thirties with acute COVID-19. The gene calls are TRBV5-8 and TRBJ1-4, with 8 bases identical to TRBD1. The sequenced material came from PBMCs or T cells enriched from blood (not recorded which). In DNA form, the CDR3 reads TGTGCCAGCAGCTCGGGACAGGAACTTACTAATGAAAAACTGTTTTTT. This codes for CASSSGQELTNEKLFF.